This entry describes one TCR beta chain. Its target antigen remains unknown. No base quality information exists; no much larger clone differs at one position. In total, over 600 healthy bone marrow donors made up the cohort. Cohort members were all nominally healthy when sampled, although unrecorded immune exposures were likely present. The donor was CMV seropositive and was included in the group of approximately 310 seropositive cohort members. A peripheral blood sample was collected from each donor, and TCR beta sequencing was performed on peripheral blood mononuclear cells. The Qiagen DNeasy Blood Extraction Kit was used to extract genomic DNA from the blood cell samples. This specimen belongs to a study of cytomegalovirus exposure and HLA in healthy donors (dated by TCRdb to 2016 to 2017). Study-level background: In an earlier analysis of roughly 590 of the donors, 276 Gb of sequence data and approximately 100 million unique TCR beta sequences from about 179 million T cells were reported. An early release covering 550 to 700 HLA-typed donors comprised approximately 290 gigabases of sequencing data and roughly 85 million unique TCR sequences. Of the 398 genotyped donors, 65% to 90% were placed in the genetic ancestry cluster associated with self-reported Caucasian donors. The aim of the study was to test whether cataloging public T cell receptors could identify signatures of past pathogen exposure. The T cell repertoires of several hundred subjects were profiled by immunosequencing and related to cytomegalovirus serostatus. In addition to the first cohort of about 650 subjects, a separate validation cohort of 120 different subjects was used. To predict cytomegalovirus infection status, the study brought together high-throughput TCR immunosequencing, statistical association of individual TCRs with disease status, and machine learning. To study patterns of TCR occurrence, a later analysis re-analyzed previously published TCR beta repertoires from around 670 donors and added high-resolution HLA genotyping. Rather than drawing on any new phenotypic data, the later analysis identified candidate immune exposures from TCR beta sequences and the way those sequences occurred across donors. To decide whether each TCR beta V gene segment behaved as functional or pseudogenic, an earlier analysis of some 600 of the donors relied on high-throughput TCR beta sequencing. Alongside the repertoire data, information on donor age, sex, ethnicity and CMV serostatus was compiled. A later genetic analysis took genome-wide SNP genotypes for about 65% of the 666 donors and used that subset as a discovery cohort. Every repertoire in the discovery cohort had been generated on one and the same sequencing platform. Both class I and class II loci were covered by HLA typing, at four-digit resolution. The number of typed donors differed by locus: about 629-640 for A, B, C, DRB1 and DQB1; 500 to 550 for DQA1; approximately 610 for DPA1; and some 470 for DPB1. Several DR-DQ haplotypes were treated as single units for association and clustering because of strong linkage in the cohort. Across approximately 400 genotyped donors of the cohort, an average of about 220,000 unique TCR beta nucleotide sequences per donor were sequenced, and approximately 17% of those sequences were non-productive.

The receptor library was made with the immunoSEQ multiplex PCR assay. For the multiplex PCR, a mixture combining 60 forward primers for TCR Vbeta segments and 13 reverse primers for TCR Jbeta segments was used. A multiplex PCR assay on genomic DNA amplified the CDR3 region of rearranged TCR beta genes. Amplified TCR beta libraries were sequenced as 87-base-pair reads on the Illumina HiSeq System. Under the source paper's analysis protocol: A later analysis tallied 70 million to 100 million unique TCR beta chains across the 660 or so repertoires, and around 9.9 million of those chains were shared by two or more donors. To remove PCR and sequencing errors, raw reads were error-corrected and collapsed into unique sequences using a nearest-neighbor algorithm that merged closely related sequences. Alignment of CDR3 sequences to IMGT reference sequences was used to assign V, D and J gene segments. For a sequence to be retained, a match of at least six nucleotides to both a V gene segment and a J gene segment was required. Rearrangements were called productive when the CDR3 lacked stop codons and stayed in frame with V and J; all others were non-productive. Following IMGT convention, CDR3 was defined as the stretch from the second conserved V-encoded cysteine up to the conserved J-encoded phenylalanine. The earlier analysis of approximately 590 of the donors excluded any sequence lacking an unambiguous match to a single V gene segment. In an earlier analysis of some 590 of the donors, a V segment was called functional when productive rearrangements were above 56.7%, and segregating when the standard deviation between donors exceeded 5%. A statistical classification framework was developed to diagnose cytomegalovirus status using the catalog of TCR beta chain sequences. In a later analysis, TCR nucleotide sequences were compared against IMGT/GENE-DB human TR gene sequences so that V and J genes could be assigned. A later analysis assigned CDR3 sequences and most-parsimonious VDJ recombination scenarios with the TCRdist pipeline. A later analysis defined each TCR beta chain by its CDR3 amino acid sequence plus V-gene family, and excluded reads lacking a unique V-gene family. As a way to deal with suspected cross-contamination and a sequencing artifact, a later analysis dropped 450 to 700 nucleotide sequences that were highly shared and had low generation probability. In a later analysis, a clonal expansion index for each public chain was calculated from normalized within-repertoire ranks of inferred template counts. A later analysis computed generation probabilities with a VDJ recombination model fitted to out-of-frame rearrangements, and checked the results against IGoR. In a later analysis, TCR-TCR, TCR-HLA and TCR-CMV co-occurrence was scored with hypergeometric tests, and a repertoire-size bias correction was applied to TCR pairs. To estimate false discovery rates, a later analysis permuted the HLA or CMV assignments 20 times. In a later analysis, co-occurring TCRs were grouped with DBSCAN, and TCRdist sequence similarity was added when clustering was performed within HLA-allele-positive subsets. For co-occurrence clustering, repertoires with fewer than 30,000 or more than 120,000 public chains were excluded, along with roughly 5 repertoires with anomalous nucleotide sharing. TCRdb stores this immuneACCESS table with in-frame sequences only. Part of the clones is absent; in the studies checked, under half of the shortfall reflects unresolved V genes, and no reason is known for the rest. V and J calls and clone size are copied from that table; D and trimming were computed from the DNA. This sample comprises approximately 75,000 clones, around 83% of them detected only once. The top ten hold approximately 20% of the sample.

On the study overall, not on this receptor specifically: Several of the top co-occurrence clusters appeared to be linked to parvovirus B19, influenza, CMV and Epstein-Barr virus, according to a later analysis. A group of highly shared sequence variants was considered likely to be a technical artifact of the sequencing pipeline. A few of the identified cytomegalovirus-associated TCR beta chains were confirmed in vitro to be specific for cytomegalovirus antigens. According to the authors, the approach could potentially be generalized to other disease states and immunological phenotypes. Sequencing depth was assumed to be roughly uniform across donors in the presence/absence analyses, though that assumption may not hold. Across donors, most TCR sequences were observed very rarely, whereas some public TCRs were present in many individuals. A total of some 180 TCR beta chains were listed by the study as associated with cytomegalovirus. Compared with the 666-donor mean, donors in an Asian-associated ancestry cluster had fewer N-insertions in productive TCRs, according to a later genetic analysis. Specific HLA alleles were associated with over 15,000 TCR beta sequences at a false discovery rate of 0.05 in a later analysis. CMV serostatus was the only immune exposure information available for the cohort. Because HLA typing was missing for some donors at each locus, association tests included only the typed subset. Correlated functional status among segregating V segments might reflect linkage disequilibrium, but an unknown experimental factor could not be ruled out. In a later analysis, most CMV-associated TCR beta chains were found to appear HLA-restricted, with HLA associations seemingly driven largely by CMV exposure. A further reported finding was that TCR beta sequences accurately predicted the HLA-A and HLA-B alleles for most subjects in the first cohort. Assigning TCR associations to individual alleles was difficult when HLA alleles, especially DR and DQ, strongly co-occurred. In an earlier analysis of some 540 of the donors, most TCR beta V segments appeared in productive rearrangements about 87% or about 30% of the time, broadly matching IMGT annotations. The earlier analysis of some 540 of the donors excluded 15 to 20 rarely observed V segments, including chromosome 9 orphons, because counts were too low. In a later analysis, HLA-associated TCR beta chains showed more clonal expansion and lower generation probabilities than non-associated chains that were equally common. V-gene and J-gene trimming of TCR beta chains was associated with a missense DCLRE1C variant in a later genetic analysis, and the association was replicated in an independent cohort. In a later analysis, TCR association rates were found to vary across HLA loci, with the most associated TCRs seen for DRB1 alleles and the fewest for HLA-C alleles. Only TCR beta chains were sequenced in this cohort, and the absence of alpha or paired-chain data limited detectable features. Cytomegalovirus status was reported to be diagnosed by the classifier with high specificity and sensitivity in both the original and validation cohorts.

The specimen was PBMCs. The receptor's source is a man in his 70s in good health and CMV-seropositive.

CDR3 reads: CASSSPELSTDTQYF. The DNA sequence reads TGTGCCAGCAGCTCCCCCGAGCTTAGCACAGATACGCAGTATTTT. This chain is built from TRBV7-9 and TRBJ2-3; no D gene is confidently identified. The germline ends are 11 bases apart after V is trimmed by 4 bases and J by 0 bases. CDR1 SEHNR and CDR2 FQNEAQ were looked up in the germline V gene (reference sequence). The CDR3 covers 15 residues, taking in both the cysteine and the phenylalanine. Only CDR3 DNA remains: 45 bases, in frame from the first base.